This T cell receptor (beta chain) was identified during a study of blood T cells in healthy people across ages. Total RNA, at least 5 micrograms per sample, came from PBMCs. Germline V gene lookup returns CDR1 SGHAT and CDR2 FQDESV (reference sequence). Unmatched junction bases numbered 7, after V lost 5 bases and J lost 6 bases. The CDR3 runs to 13 residues. Alongside a J-beta primer mix, a sample-barcoded 5' primer served in a second PCR lasting about 6 to 12 cycles. The template-switch adaptor, which had 12 random nucleotides, put a tag on each cDNA molecule. In TCRdb, the 5' RACE reads were re-called with MiXCR into one record per CDR3 protein. The table has 980,000 or so distinct CDR3 sequences, 40% to 60% seen once; the top ten hold around 15%. Only a few counts were recorded for this clonotype. Its antigen is not identified. Study-wide results and limits: A strong correlation was seen between TCR beta diversity and naive T cell percentage.

V and J are TRBV11-1 and TRBJ2-7; 7 nucleotides agree with TRBD1. The source of this sequence is a man younger than 40 in good health. Material: blood. In DNA form, the CDR3 reads TGTGCCAGCAGCCTACCGGGACAGCGCGAGCAGTACTTC. This encodes CASSLPGQREQYF.